This T cell receptor (beta chain) stems from a study of long-term antiretroviral therapy in people with HIV. Runs used v3.0 of the immunoSEQ assay and were done at survey level. The data were produced by immunoSEQ multiplex PCR, yet TCRdb's version contains in-frame clones alone and is incomplete. The repertoire holds 25,000 to 40,000 clones, with roughly 96% as singletons. On this clone itself: The antigen is unknown.

Notes on the study in general: Repertoire composition at all time points was dominated by clones that had expanded before ART. Diversity remained lower than transplant donor controls, even though it increased after ART.

After removal of 0 bases from V and 5 bases from J, the junction contained 9 bases not matched to a gene. Germline V gives CDR1 MNHNY, CDR2 SVGAGI (reference sequence). CDR3 length equals 16 residues. The gene calls are TRBV6-6 and TRBJ2-7; 8 bases align to TRBD1. The source of this sequence is a man aged 25-40 years with HIV. Sequenced material: unsorted PBMCs, taken 6.6 years after starting antiretroviral therapy. The CDR3 DNA reads TGTGCCAGCAGTTACTCCCCAGGGGGCCTCAGGAACGAGCAGTACTTC. Protein sequence: CASSYSPGGLRNEQYF.